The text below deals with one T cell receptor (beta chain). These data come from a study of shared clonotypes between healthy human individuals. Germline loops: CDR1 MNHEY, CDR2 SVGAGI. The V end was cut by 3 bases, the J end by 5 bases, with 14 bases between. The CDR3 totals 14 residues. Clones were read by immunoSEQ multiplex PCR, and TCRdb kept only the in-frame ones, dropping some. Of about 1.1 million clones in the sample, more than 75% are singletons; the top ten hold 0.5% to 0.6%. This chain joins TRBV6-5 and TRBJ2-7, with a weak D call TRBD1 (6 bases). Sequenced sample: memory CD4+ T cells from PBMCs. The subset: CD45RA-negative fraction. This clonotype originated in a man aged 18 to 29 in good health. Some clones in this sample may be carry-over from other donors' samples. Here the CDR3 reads CASSYWQGYNEQYF. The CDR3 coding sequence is TGTGCCAGCAGTTATTGGCAGGGGTACAACGAGCAGTACTTC.